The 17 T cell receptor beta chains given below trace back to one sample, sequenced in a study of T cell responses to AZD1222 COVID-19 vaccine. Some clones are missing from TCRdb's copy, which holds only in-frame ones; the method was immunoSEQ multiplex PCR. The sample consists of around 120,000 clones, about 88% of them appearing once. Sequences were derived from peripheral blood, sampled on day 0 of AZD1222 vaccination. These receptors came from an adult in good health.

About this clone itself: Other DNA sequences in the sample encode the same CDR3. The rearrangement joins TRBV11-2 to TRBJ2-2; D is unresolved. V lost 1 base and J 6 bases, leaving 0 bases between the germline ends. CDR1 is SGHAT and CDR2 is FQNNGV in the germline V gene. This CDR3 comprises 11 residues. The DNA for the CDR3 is TGTGCCAGCAGCTTAGCCGGGGAGCTGTTTTTT. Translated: CASSLAGELFF.

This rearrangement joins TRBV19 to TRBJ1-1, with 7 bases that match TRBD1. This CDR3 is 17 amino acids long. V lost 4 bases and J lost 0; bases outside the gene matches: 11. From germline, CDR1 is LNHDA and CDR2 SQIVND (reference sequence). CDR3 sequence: CASSTLRQGILNTEAFF. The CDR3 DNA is TGTGCCAGTAGTACCCTCAGACAGGGCATCTTGAACACTGAAGCTTTCTTT.

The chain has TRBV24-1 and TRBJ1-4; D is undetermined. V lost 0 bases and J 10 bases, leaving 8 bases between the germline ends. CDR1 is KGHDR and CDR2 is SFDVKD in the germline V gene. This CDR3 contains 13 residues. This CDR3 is CATSDLRRGKLFF. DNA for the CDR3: TGTGCCACCAGTGATTTGAGACGGGGAAAACTGTTTTTT.

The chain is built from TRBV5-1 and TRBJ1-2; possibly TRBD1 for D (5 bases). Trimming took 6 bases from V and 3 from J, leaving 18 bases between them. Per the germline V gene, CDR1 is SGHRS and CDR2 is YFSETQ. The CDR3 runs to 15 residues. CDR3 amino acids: CASTRGLLGDYGYTF. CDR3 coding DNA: TGCGCCAGCACCAGAGGGCTCCTAGGGGACTATGGCTACACCTTC. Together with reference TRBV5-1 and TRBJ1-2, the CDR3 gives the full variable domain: KAGVTQTPRYLIKTRGQQVTLSCSPISGHRSVSWYQQTPGQGLQFLFEYFSETQRNKGNFPGRFSGRQFSNSRSEMNVSTLELGDSALYLCASTRGLLGDYGYTFGSGTRLTVV.

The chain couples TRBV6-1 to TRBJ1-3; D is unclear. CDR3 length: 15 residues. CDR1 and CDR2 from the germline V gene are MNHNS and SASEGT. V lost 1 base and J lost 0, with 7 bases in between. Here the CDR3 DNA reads TGTGCCAGCAGTGAAGTGGCCCGCTCTGGAAACACCATATATTTT. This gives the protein CASSEVARSGNTIYF.

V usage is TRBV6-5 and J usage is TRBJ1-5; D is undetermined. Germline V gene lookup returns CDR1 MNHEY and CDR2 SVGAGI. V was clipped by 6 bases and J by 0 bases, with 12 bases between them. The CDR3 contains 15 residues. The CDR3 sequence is CASSTGTYSNQPQHF. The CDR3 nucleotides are TGTGCCAGCAGCACCGGCACATATAGCAATCAGCCCCAGCATTTT.

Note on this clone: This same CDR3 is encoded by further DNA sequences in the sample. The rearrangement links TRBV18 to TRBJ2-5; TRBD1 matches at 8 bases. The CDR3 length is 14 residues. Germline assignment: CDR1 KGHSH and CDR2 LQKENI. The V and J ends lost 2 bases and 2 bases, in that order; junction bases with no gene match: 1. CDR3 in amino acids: CASSPGQGQETQYF. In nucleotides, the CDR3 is TGTGCCAGCTCACCAGGACAGGGTCAAGAGACCCAGTACTTC.

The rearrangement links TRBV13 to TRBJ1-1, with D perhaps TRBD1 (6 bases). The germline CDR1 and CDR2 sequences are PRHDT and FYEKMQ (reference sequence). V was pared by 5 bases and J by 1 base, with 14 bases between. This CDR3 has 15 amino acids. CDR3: CASSPMGGRNTEAFF. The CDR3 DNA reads TGTGCCAGCAGCCCCATGGGGGGGCGGAACACTGAAGCTTTCTTT.

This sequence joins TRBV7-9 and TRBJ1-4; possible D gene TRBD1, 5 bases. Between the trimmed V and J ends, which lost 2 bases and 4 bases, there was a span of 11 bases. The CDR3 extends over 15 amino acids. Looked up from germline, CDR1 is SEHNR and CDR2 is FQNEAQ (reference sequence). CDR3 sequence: CASSLPLQGNEKLFF. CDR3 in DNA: TGTGCCAGCAGCTTACCCCTCCAGGGTAATGAAAAACTGTTTTTT.

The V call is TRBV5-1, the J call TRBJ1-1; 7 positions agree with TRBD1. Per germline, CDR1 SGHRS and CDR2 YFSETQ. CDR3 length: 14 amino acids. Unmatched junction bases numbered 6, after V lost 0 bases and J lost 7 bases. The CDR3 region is CASSLGRDSLEAFF. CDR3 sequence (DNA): TGCGCCAGCAGCTTGGGTCGGGACAGCCTTGAAGCTTTCTTT.

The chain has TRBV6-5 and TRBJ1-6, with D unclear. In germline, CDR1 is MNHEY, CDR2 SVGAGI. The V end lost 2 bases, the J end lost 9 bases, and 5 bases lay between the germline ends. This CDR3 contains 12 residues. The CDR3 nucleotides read TGTGCCAGCAGTTACGGCGCTTCACCCCTCCACTTT. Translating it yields CASSYGASPLHF.

The CDR3 bases are TGTGCCAGCAGTTGGGGGAGAGGCCAGCCCCAGCATTTT. It is translated as CASSWGRGQPQHF. The chain couples TRBV27 to TRBJ1-5, with a weak D call TRBD1 (5 bases). There are 13 residues in the CDR3. The germline CDR1 and CDR2 sequences are MNHEY and SMNVEV (reference sequence). Trimming took 4 bases from V and 7 from J, leaving 11 bases between them.

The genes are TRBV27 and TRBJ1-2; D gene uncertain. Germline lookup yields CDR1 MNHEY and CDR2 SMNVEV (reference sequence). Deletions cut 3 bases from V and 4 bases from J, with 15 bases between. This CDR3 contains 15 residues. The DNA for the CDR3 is TGTGCCAGCAGTTTCCTAGCTAGCGGGCGCTATGGCTACACCTTC. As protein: CASSFLASGRYGYTF.

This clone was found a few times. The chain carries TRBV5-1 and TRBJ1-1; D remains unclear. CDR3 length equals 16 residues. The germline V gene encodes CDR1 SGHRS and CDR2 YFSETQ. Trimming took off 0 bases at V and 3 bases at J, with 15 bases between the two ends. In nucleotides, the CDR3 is TGCGCCAGCAGCTTGGATTCGGGGTCGGGGTACACTGAAGCTTTCTTT. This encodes CASSLDSGSGYTEAFF. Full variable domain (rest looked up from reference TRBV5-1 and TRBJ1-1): KAGVTQTPRYLIKTRGQQVTLSCSPISGHRSVSWYQQTPGQGLQFLFEYFSETQRNKGNFPGRFSGRQFSNSRSEMNVSTLELGDSALYLCASSLDSGSGYTEAFFGQGTRLTVV.

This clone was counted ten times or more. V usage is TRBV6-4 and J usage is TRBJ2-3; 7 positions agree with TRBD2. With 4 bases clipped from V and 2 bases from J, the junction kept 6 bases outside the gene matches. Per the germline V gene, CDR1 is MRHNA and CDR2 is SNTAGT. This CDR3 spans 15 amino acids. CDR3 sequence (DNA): TGTGCCAGCAGTGCTCGGGGGGAGACCACAGATACGCAGTATTTT. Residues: CASSARGETTDTQYF.

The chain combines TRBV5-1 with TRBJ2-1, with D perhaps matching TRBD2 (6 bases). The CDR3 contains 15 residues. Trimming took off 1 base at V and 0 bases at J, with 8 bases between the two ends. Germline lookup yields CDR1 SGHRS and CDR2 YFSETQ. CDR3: CASSLTTSSYNEQFF. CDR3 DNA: TGCGCCAGCAGCTTGACGACTAGCTCCTACAATGAGCAGTTCTTC.

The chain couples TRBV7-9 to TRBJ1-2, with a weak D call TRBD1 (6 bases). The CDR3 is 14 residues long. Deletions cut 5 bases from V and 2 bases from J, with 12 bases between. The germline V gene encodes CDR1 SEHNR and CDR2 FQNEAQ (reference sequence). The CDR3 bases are TGTGCCAGCAGCATCACAGGGCTCAACTATGGCTACACCTTC. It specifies CASSITGLNYGYTF.